The rows below give T cell receptor beta chains drawn from one sample of a study of identical twins. One entry per CDR3 protein, called by TCRdb with MiXCR from the 5' RACE reads. The sample lists roughly 230,000 distinct CDR3 sequences; about 8.5% were seen once. The same data also contributed to another study, on yellow fever vaccine responses in identical twins.

Sequencing input: CD8+ T cells sorted from blood. The receptors here all came from a woman under 30 in good health. Each CDR3 is given with its conserved first and last residue. A D gene is named only where the DNA matches it firmly. A clone size is listed for some rows: how often the clone was seen (once, few, many), or a class if it is expanded.

TRBJ2-2 | NA | TRBV29-1 | few | TGCAGCGGGGGCCCCGCGAACACCGGGGAGCTGTTTTTT | CSGGPANTGELFF
TRBJ2-5 | NA | TRBV12-3/TRBV12-4 | many | TGTGCCAGCAGTTTATTCCTTGGGTGGGAGACCCAGTACTTC | CASSLFLGWETQYF
TRBJ2-7 | NA | TRBV4-3 | NA | TGCGCCAGCAGCCAAGATCTGGGATCCGAGCAGTACTTC | CASSQDLGSEQYF
TRBJ2-1 | TRBD1 | TRBV11-2 | few | TGTGCCAGCAGCTTAGACGTCCAGGGGGTAGATGAGCAGTTCTTC | CASSLDVQGVDEQFF
TRBJ2-5 | NA | TRBV6-2/TRBV6-3 | many | TGTGCCAGCAGTGCAGAGGACCAAGAGACCCAGTACTTC | CASSAEDQETQYF
TRBJ2-1 | NA | TRBV12-3/TRBV12-4 | NA | TGTACCAGCAGTCCTAGACCAATTATACCGGAGTTCTTC | CTSSPRPIIPEFF
TRBJ1-5 | NA | TRBV6-1 | many | TGTGCCAGCAGTGGCGCCTCAGGCAATCAGCCCCAGCATTTT | CASSGASGNQPQHF
TRBJ2-1 | TRBD2 | TRBV7-3 | NA | TGTGCCAGCAGCCCCCGGACTAGCGGGGCTAGCTCCTACAATGAGCAGTTCTTC | CASSPRTSGASSYNEQFF
TRBJ2-5 | NA | TRBV6-2/TRBV6-3 | many | TGTGCCAGCAGTTACGAGGAGGTTTCCACCACATGGTTC | CASSYEEVSTTWF
TRBJ1-2 | TRBD1 | TRBV7-8 | few | TGTGCCAGCAGCTCTTTACCGGGACAGGAAATTGATGGCTACACCTTC | CASSSLPGQEIDGYTF
TRBJ2-1 | TRBD2 | TRBV3-1 | NA | TGTGCCAGCAGCCTTCTCCCCTTAGCGGGTCGGGAGGATGAGCAGTTCTTC | CASSLLPLAGREDEQFF
TRBJ2-2 | NA | TRBV7-9 | NA | TGTGCCAGCAGCTTAGATCCGGGGATCGGGGAGCTGTTTTTT | CASSLDPGIGELFF
TRBJ2-2 | NA | TRBV6-4 | many | TGTGCCAGCAGTGACTCGAGCAATAGAGACACCGGGGAGCTGTTTTTT | CASSDSSNRDTGELFF
TRBJ2-3 | TRBD2 | TRBV11-2 | many | TGTGCCAGCAGCTCGGACTTAGCGGGGGCTACAGATACGCAGTATTTT | CASSSDLAGATDTQYF
TRBJ1-5 | TRBD1 | TRBV10-3 | many | TGTGCCATCAGTACAGGGGAGAGCAATCAGCCCCAGCATTTT | CAISTGESNQPQHF
TRBJ2-1 | TRBD2 | TRBV29-1 | many | TGCAGCGCTGACCCTAGCGGAGGGCACAATGAGCAGTTCTTC | CSADPSGGHNEQFF
TRBJ2-2 | NA | TRBV12-3/TRBV12-4 | few | TGTGCCAGCCGGGGCGACGACAACACCGGGGAGCTGTTTTTT | CASRGDDNTGELFF
TRBJ2-5 | NA | TRBV5-6 | NA | TGTGCCAGCAGCTTGGAGTGGGAGAAGGGAGAGACCCAGTACTTC | CASSLEWEKGETQYF
TRBJ2-1 | TRBD1 | TRBV11-1 | few | TGTGCCAGCAGCTTGGCGTCTACTACCTCACAGGGGCCGGGTGAGGTTGAGCAGTTCTTC | CASSLASTTSQGPGEVEQFF
TRBJ2-2 | NA | TRBV29-1 | many | TGCAGCGTCACAGGGATAACCGGGGAGCTGTTTTTT | CSVTGITGELFF
TRBJ2-3 | TRBD1 | TRBV7-8 | few | TGTGCCAGCAGCTTAGGGACAGGGGGATTGACAGATACGCAGTATTTT | CASSLGTGGLTDTQYF
TRBJ2-7 | TRBD2 | TRBV4-3 | many | TGCGCCAGCAGCCCCGGGACTAGCGGAATCTACGAGCAGTACTTC | CASSPGTSGIYEQYF
TRBJ1-1 | NA | TRBV12-3/TRBV12-4 | few | TGTGCCAGCAGTTTTCCCGAGCTGAACAGTAAGGCTTTCTTT | CASSFPELNSKAFF
TRBJ2-2 | TRBD2 | TRBV4-3 | NA | TGCGCCAACCCAGAGAGCGGGGGGCGTTGGGACGGGGAGCTGTTTTTT | CANPESGGRWDGELFF
TRBJ2-1 | NA | TRBV5-5 | few | TGTGCCAGCAGCTCGGGGGGACACTATTACAATGAGCAGTTCTTC | CASSSGGHYYNEQFF
TRBJ2-3 | NA | TRBV5-1 | NA | TGCGCCAGCAGCTCACTGCCGGATCTCGGCACAGATACGCAGTATTTT | CASSSLPDLGTDTQYF